This T cell receptor beta chain stems from a study of Ad26.COV2.S vaccination and SARS-CoV-2 variants. Turning to the study itself: Into the muscle, Ad26.COV2.S was dosed once or twice, 56 days apart. Whole-study findings and limits: The TCR breadth and depth analyses may have produced an underestimate of total T cell responses. In vaccinated individuals, spike-specific CD8+ and CD4+ T cell responses reportedly displayed substantial breadth.

Remarks on this clone: Its specificity is not known.

As for treatment: 15 to 20 received Ad26.COV2.S at low or high dose, single or two shots; a few received placebo; per-sample allocation not given. The samples were gathered on day 63 after the first injection of vaccine or placebo. V was shortened by 3 bases and J by 2 bases, with 10 bases between the two germline ends. The CDR3 totals 14 residues. Germline V CDR1 and CDR2: SGHDT, YYEEEE. Produced via immunoSEQ multiplex PCR; TCRdb's table is partial and in-frame only. The sample lists roughly 400,000 clones, 89% occurring once. Sample: peripheral blood, taken in a trial of Ad26.COV2.S vaccine versus placebo. This sequence originates from a person aged 18-65 years who received the Ad26.COV2.S COVID-19 vaccine or a placebo. This sequence joins TRBV5-6 and TRBJ2-3; D is unclear. CDR3 residues: CASSWYRVTDTQYF. Here the CDR3 DNA reads TGTGCCAGCAGCTGGTACAGAGTCACAGATACGCAGTATTTT.